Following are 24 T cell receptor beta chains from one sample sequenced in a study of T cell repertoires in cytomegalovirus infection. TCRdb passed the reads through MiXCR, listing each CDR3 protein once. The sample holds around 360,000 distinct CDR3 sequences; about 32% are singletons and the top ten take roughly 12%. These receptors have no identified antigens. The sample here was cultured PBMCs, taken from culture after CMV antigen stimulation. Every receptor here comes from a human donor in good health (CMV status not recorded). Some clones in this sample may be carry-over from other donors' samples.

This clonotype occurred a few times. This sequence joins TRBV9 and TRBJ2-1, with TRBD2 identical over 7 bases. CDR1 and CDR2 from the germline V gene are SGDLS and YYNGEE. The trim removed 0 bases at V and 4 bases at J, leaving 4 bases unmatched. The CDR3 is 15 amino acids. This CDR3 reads CASSVAREGYNEQFF. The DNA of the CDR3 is TGTGCCAGCAGCGTAGCTAGGGAGGGATACAATGAGCAGTTCTTC.

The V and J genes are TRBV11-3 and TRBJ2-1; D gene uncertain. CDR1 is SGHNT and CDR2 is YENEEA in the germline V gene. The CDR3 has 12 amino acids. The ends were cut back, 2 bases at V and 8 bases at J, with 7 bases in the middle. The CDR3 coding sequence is TGTGCCAGCAGCTTAACTTACCATGAGCAGTTCTTC. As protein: CASSLTYHEQFF.

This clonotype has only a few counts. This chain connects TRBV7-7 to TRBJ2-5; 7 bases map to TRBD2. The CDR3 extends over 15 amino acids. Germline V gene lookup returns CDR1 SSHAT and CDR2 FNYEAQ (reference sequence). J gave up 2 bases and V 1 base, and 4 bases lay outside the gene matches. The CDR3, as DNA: TGTGCCAGCAGCTTAGAGCGGGGTCGGCAAGAGACCCAGTACTTC. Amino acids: CASSLERGRQETQYF. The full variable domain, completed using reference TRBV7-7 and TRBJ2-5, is GAGVSQSPRYKVTKRGQDVTLRCDPISSHATLYWYQQALGQGPEFLTYFNYEAQPDKSGLPSDRFSAERPEGSISTLTIQRTEQRDSAMYRCASSLERGRQETQYFGPGTRLLVL.

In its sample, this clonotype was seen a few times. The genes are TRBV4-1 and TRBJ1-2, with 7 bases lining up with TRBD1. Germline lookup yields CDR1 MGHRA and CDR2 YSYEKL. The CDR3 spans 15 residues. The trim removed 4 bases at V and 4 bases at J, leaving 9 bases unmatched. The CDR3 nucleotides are TGCGCCAGCAGCCCGGGGACAGCCGCTCCCTATGGCTACACCTTC. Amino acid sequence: CASSPGTAAPYGYTF.

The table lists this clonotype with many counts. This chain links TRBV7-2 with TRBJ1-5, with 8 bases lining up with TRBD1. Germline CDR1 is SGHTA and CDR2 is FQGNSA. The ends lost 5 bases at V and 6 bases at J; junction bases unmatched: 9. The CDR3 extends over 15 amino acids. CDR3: CASSTRTGLAQPQHF. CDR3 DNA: TGTGCCAGCAGCACCCGGACAGGGCTTGCTCAGCCCCAGCATTTT.

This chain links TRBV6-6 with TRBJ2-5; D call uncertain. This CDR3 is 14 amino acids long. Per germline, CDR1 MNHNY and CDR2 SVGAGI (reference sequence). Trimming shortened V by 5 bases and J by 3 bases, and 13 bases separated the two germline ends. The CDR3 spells CASSMPSRKETQYF. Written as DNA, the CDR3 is TGTGCCAGCAGTATGCCGAGCCGTAAAGAGACCCAGTACTTC.

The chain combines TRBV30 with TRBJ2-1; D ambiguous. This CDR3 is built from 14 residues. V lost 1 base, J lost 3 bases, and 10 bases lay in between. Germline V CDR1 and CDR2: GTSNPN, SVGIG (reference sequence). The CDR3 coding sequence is TGTGCCTGGAGTGCCAGGCGTAGCTACAATGAGCAGTTCTTC. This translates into CAWSARRSYNEQFF. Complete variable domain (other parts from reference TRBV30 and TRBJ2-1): SQTIHQWPATLVQPVGSPLSLECTVEGTSNPNLYWYRQAAGRGLQLLFYSVGIGQISSEVPQNLSASRPQDRQFILSSKKLLLSDSGFYLCAWSARRSYNEQFFGPGTRLTVL.

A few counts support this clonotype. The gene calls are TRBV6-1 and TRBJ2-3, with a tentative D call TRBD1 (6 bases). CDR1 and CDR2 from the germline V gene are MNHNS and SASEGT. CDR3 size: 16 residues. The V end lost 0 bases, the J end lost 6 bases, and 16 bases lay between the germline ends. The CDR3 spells CASSEAPASQGDTQYF. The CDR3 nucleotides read TGTGCCAGCAGTGAAGCCCCGGCATCACAGGGCGATACGCAGTATTTT.

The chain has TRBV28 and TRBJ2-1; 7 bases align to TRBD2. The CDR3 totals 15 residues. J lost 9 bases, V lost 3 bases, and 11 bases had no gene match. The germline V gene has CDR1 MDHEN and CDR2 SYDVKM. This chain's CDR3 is CASSFPGLVGSEQFF. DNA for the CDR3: TGTGCCAGCAGTTTTCCCGGACTAGTCGGGAGTGAGCAGTTCTTC.

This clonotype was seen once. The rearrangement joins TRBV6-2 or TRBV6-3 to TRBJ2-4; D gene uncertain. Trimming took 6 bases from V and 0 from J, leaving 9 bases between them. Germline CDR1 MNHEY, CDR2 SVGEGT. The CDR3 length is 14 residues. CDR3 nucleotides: TGTGCCAGCAGGCCACAAGTAGCCAAAAACATTCAGTACTTC. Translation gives CASRPQVAKNIQYF.

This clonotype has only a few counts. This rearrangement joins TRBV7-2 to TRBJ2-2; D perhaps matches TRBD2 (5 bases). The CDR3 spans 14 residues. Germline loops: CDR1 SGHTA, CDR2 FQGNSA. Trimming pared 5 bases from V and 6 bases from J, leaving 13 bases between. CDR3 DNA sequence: TGTGCCAGCAGCACCACTAGTCGGGCCGGGGAGCTGTTTTTT. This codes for CASSTTSRAGELFF.

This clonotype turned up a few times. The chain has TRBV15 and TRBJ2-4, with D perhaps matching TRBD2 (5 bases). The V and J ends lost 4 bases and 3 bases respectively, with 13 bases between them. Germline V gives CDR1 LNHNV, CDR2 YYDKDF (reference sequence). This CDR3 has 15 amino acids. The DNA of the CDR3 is TGTGCCACCAGCAAGAGGGAGACGAGCAAAAACATTCAGTACTTC. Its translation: CATSKRETSKNIQYF. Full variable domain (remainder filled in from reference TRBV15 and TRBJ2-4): DAMVIQNPRYQVTQFGKPVTLSCSQTLNHNVMYWYQQKSSQAPKLLFHYYDKDFNNEADTPDNFQSRRPNTSFCFLDIRSPGLGDTAMYLCATSKRETSKNIQYFGAGTRLSVL.

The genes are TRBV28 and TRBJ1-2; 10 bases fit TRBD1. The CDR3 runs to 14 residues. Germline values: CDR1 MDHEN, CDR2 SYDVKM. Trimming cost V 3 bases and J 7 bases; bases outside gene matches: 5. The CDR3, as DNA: TGTGCCAGCAGTTTGAACGACAGGGGGCCTGGCTACACCTTC. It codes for CASSLNDRGPGYTF.

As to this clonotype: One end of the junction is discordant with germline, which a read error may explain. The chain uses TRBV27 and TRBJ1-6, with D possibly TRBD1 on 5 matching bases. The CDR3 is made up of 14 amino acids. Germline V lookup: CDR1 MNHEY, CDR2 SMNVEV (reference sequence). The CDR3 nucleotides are TGTGCCAGCAGTCTTACAGGAGGGAATTCACCCTTCCACTTT. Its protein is CASSLTGGNSPFHF.

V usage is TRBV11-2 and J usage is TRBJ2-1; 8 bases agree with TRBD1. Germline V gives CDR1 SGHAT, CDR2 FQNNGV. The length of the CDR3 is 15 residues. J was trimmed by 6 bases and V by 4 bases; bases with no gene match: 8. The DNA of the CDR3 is TGTGCCAGCAGCTCTCCGGGACAGGCGATCAATGAGCAGTTCTTC. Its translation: CASSSPGQAINEQFF.

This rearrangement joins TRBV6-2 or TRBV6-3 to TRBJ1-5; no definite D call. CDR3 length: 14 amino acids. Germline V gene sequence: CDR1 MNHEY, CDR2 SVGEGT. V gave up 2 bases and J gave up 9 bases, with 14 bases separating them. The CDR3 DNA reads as TGTGCCAGCAGTTACCGGTCCATCGAATCGCCCCAGCATTTT. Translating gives CASSYRSIESPQHF.

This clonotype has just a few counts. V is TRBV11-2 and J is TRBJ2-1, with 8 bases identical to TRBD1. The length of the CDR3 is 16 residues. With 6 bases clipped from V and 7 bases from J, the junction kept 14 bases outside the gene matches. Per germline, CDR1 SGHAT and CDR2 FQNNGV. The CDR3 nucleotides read TGTGCCAGCAGATTGCCCGGCAGGGGGCGAGGGAATGAGCAGTTCTTC. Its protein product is CASRLPGRGRGNEQFF.

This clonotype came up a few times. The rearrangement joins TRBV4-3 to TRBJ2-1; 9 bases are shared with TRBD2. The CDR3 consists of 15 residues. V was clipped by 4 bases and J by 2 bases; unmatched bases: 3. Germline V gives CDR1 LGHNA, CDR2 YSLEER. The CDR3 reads CASSPGLATYNEQFF. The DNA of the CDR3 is TGCGCCAGCAGCCCGGGACTAGCAACCTACAATGAGCAGTTCTTC.

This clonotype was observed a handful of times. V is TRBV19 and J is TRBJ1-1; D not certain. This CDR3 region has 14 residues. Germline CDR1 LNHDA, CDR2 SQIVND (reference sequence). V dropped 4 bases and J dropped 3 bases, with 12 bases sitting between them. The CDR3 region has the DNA TGTGCCAGTAGTAATAAAGGATTTTACACTGAAGCTTTCTTT. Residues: CASSNKGFYTEAFF.

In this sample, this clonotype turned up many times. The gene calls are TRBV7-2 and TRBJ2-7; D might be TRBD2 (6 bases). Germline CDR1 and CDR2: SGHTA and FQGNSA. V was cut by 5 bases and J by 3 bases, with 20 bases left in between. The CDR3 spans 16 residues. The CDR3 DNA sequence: TGTGCCAGCAGCACGCAGTCTAGCGACGGGAGCTACGAGCAGTACTTC. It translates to CASSTQSSDGSYEQYF.

The CDR3 nucleotides are TGTGCCAGTACCCTTGACAGGGGAATTATGAATTCACCCCTCCACTTT. Its translation is CASTLDRGIMNSPLHF. This chain uses TRBV19 with TRBJ1-6; TRBD1 aligns across 8 bases. Germline CDR1 and CDR2: LNHDA and SQIVND (reference sequence). V lost 7 bases to trimming and J lost 7 bases; unmatched junction nucleotides: 12. CDR3 length: 16 amino acids. Full variable domain (outside the CDR3, taken from reference TRBV19 and TRBJ1-6): DGGITQSPKYLFRKEGQNVTLSCEQNLNHDAMYWYRQDPGQGLRLIYYSQIVNDFQKGDIAEGYSVSREKKESFPLTVTSAQKNPTAFYLCASTLDRGIMNSPLHFGNGTRLTVT.

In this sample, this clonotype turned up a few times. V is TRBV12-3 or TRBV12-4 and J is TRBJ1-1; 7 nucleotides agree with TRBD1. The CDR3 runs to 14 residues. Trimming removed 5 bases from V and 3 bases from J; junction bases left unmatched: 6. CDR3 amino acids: CASSQDRDYTEAFF. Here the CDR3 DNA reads TGTGCCAGCAGTCAAGACAGGGACTACACTGAAGCTTTCTTT.

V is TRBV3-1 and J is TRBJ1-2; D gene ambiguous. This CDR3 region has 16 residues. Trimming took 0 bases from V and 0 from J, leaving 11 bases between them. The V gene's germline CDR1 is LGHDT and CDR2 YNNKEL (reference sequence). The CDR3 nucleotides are TGTGCCAGCAGCCAAGATCGAGGGTTAGCTAACTATGGCTACACCTTC. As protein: CASSQDRGLANYGYTF.

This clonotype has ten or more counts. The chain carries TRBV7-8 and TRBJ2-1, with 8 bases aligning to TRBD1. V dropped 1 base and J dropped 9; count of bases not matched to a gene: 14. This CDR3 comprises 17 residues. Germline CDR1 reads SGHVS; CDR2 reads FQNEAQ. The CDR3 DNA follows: TGTGCCAGCAGCTTAGGCAGGGGGCGCACGTCGCTTGGTGAGCAGTTCTTC. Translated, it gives CASSLGRGRTSLGEQFF.